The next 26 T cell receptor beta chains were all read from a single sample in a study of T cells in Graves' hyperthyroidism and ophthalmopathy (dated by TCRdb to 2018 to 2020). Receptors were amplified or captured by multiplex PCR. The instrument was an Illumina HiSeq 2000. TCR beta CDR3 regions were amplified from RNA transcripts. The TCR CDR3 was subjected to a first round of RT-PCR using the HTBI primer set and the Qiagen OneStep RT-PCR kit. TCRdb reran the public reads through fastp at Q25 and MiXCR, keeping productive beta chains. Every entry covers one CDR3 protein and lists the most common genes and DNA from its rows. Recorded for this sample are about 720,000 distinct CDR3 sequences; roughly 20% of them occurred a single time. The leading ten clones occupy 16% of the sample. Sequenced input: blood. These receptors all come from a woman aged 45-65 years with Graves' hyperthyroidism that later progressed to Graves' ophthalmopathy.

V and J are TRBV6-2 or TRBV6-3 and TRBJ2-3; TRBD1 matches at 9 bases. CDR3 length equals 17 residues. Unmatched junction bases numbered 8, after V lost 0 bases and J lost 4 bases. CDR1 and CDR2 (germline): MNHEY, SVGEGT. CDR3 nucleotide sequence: TGTGCCAGCAGTTACTCGATAAGGACAGGGGTGCCAGATACGCAGTATTTT. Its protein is CASSYSIRTGVPDTQYF.

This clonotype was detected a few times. CDR3 DNA sequence: TGTGCCAGCAGCCCCGCCCCGGGGGGCAATGAGCAGTTCTTC. Residues: CASSPAPGGNEQFF. The chain is built from TRBV14 and TRBJ2-1; 7 nucleotides align to TRBD2. Trimming removed 4 bases from V and 6 bases from J; junction bases left unmatched: 6. CDR3 length equals 14 residues. In germline, CDR1 is SGHDN, CDR2 FVKESK.

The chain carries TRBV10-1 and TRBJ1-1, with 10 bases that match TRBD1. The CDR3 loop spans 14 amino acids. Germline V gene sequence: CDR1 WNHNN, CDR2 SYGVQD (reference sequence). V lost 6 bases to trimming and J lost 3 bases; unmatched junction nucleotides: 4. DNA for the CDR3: TGCGCCAGCAGCGGACAGGGGGACGACACTGAAGCTTTCTTT. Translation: CASSGQGDDTEAFF.

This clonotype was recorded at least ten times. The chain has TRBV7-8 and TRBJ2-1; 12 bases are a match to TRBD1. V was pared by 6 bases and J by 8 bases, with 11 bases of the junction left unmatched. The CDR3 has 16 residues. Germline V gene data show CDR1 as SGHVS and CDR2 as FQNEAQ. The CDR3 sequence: CASRSPGTGGMDEQFF. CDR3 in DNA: TGTGCCAGCAGAAGTCCCGGGACAGGGGGCATGGATGAGCAGTTCTTC.

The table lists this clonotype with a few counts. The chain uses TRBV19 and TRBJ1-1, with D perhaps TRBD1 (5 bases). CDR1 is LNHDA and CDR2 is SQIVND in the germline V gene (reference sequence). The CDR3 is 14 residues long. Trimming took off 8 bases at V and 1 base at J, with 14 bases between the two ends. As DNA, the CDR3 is TGTGCCAGTTTACAGGAGGAATCGAACACTGAAGCTTTCTTT. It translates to CASLQEESNTEAFF.

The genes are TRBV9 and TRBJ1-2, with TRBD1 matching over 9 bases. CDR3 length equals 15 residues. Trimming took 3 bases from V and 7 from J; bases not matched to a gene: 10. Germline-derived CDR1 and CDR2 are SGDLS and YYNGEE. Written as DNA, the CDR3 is TGTGCCAGCAGCGAGGGACAGGGCGTTGCCCTTGGCTACACCTTC. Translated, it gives CASSEGQGVALGYTF.

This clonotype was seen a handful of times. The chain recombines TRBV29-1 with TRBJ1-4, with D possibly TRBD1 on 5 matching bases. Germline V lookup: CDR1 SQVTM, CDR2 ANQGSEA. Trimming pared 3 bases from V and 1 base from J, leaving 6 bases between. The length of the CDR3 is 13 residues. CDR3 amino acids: CSVDGGTNEKLFF. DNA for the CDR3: TGCAGCGTTGACGGGGGAACTAATGAAAAACTGTTTTTT.

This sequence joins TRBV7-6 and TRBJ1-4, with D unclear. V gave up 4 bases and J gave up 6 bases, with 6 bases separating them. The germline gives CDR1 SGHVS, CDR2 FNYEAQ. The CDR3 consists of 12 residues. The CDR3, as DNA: TGTGCCAGCAGCTCAGCGGATGAAAAACTGTTTTTT. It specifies CASSSADEKLFF.

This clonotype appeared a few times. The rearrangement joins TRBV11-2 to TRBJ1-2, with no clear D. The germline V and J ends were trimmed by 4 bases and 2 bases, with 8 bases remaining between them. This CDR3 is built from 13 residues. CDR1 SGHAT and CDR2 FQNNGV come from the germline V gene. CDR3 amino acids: CASSSNTNYGYTF. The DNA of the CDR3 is TGTGCCAGCAGCTCAAATACCAACTATGGCTACACCTTC.

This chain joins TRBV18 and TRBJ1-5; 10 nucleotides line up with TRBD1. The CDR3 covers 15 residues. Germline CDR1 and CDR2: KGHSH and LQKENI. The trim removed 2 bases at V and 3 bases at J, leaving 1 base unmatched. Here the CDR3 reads CASSPGTGANQPQHF. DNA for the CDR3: TGTGCCAGCTCACCAGGGACAGGGGCCAATCAGCCCCAGCATTTT.

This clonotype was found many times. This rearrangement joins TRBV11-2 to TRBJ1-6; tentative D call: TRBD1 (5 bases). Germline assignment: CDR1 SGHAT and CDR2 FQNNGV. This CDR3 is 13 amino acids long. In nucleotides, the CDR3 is TGTGCAGTCGGACATCCCTATAATTCACCCCTCCACTTT. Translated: CAVGHPYNSPLHF.

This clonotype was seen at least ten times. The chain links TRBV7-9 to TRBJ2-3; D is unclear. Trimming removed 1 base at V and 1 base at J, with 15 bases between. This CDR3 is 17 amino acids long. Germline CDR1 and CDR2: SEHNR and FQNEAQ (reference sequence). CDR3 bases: TGTGCCAGCAGCTTAGTCTTCGGAATGGGCCGCACAGATACGCAGTATTTT. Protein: CASSLVFGMGRTDTQYF.

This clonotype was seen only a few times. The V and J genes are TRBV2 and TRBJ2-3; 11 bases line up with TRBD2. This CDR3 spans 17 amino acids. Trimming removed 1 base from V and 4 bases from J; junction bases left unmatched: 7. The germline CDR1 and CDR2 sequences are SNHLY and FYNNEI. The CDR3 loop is CASSEGWGSGGADTQYF. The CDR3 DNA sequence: TGTGCCAGCAGTGAAGGTTGGGGTAGCGGGGGGGCAGATACGCAGTATTTT.

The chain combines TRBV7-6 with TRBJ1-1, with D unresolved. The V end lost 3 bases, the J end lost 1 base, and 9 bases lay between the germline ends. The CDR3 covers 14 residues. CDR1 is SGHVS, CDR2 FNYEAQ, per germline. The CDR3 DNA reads TGTGCCAGCAGCTTGATAGACTCGAACACTGAAGCTTTCTTT. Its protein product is CASSLIDSNTEAFF.

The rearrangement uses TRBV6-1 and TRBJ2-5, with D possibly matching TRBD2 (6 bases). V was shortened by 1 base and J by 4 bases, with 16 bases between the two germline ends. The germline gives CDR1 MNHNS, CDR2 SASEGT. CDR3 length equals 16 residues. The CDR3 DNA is TGTGCCAGCAGTGAAGAGGGGCGACTAGGTATAGAGACCCAGTACTTC. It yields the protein CASSEEGRLGIETQYF.

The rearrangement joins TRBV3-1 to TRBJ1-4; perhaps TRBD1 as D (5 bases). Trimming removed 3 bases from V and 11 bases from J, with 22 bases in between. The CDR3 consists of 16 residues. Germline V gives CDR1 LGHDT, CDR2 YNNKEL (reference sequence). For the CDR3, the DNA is TGTGCCAGCAGCCAGTCCCGGGCTACCAACAAGGGGAAACTGTTTTTT. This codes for CASSQSRATNKGKLFF.

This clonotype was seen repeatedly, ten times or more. The CDR3 spells CASSLLGPEKLFF. CDR3 in DNA: TGTGCCAGCAGCTTACTGGGGCCCGAAAAACTGTTTTTT. V and J are TRBV7-9 and TRBJ1-4; tentatively, D is TRBD1 (5 bases). CDR1 SEHNR and CDR2 FQNEAQ come from the germline V gene (reference sequence). Trimming left V 2 bases short and J 8 bases short, with 9 bases between. The length of the CDR3 is 13 residues.

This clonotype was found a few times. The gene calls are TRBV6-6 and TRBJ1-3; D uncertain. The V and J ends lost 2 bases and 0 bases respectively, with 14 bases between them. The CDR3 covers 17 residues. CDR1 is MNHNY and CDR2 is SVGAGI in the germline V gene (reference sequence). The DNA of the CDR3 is TGTGCCAGCAGTTACCGGACGCCTAGCCTCTCTGGAAACACCATATATTTT. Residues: CASSYRTPSLSGNTIYF.

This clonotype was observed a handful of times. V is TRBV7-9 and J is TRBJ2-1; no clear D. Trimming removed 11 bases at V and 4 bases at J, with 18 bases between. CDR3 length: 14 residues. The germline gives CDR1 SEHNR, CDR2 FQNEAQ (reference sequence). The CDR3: CAGGEDSIYNEQFF. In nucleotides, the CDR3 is TGTGCCGGTGGGGAAGACTCGATTTACAATGAGCAGTTCTTC.

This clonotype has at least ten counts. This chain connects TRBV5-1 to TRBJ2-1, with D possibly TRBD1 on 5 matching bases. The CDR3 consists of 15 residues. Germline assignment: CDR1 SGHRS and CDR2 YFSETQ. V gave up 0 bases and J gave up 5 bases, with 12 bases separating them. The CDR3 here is CASSLVFTGDNEQFF. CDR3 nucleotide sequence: TGCGCCAGCAGCTTGGTTTTTACAGGAGACAATGAGCAGTTCTTC.

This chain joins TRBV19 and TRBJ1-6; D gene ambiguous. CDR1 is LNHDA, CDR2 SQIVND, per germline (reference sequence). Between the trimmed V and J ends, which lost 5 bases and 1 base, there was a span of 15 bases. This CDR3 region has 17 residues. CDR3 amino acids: CASSPLGLGSYNSPLHF. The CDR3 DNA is TGTGCCAGTAGTCCCCTAGGTCTGGGATCCTATAATTCACCCCTCCACTTT. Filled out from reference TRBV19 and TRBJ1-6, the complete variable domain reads DGGITQSPKYLFRKEGQNVTLSCEQNLNHDAMYWYRQDPGQGLRLIYYSQIVNDFQKGDIAEGYSVSREKKESFPLTVTSAQKNPTAFYLCASSPLGLGSYNSPLHFGNGTRLTVT.

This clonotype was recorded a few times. The CDR3 protein is CASSQDRTGDPYEQYF. CDR3 DNA: TGTGCCAGCAGCCAAGATCGGACAGGGGACCCCTACGAGCAGTACTTC. The V call is TRBV4-2, the J call TRBJ2-7, with TRBD1 matching 9 bases. The ends lost 0 bases at V and 2 bases at J; junction bases unmatched: 5. The CDR3 extends over 16 amino acids. CDR1 is LGHNA and CDR2 is YNFKEQ in the germline V gene.

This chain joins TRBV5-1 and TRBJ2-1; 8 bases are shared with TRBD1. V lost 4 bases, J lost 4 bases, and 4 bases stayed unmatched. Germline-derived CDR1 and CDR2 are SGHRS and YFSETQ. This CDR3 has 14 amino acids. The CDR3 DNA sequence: TGCGCCAGCAGCGGGGGACAGGCATACAATGAGCAGTTCTTC. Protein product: CASSGGQAYNEQFF.

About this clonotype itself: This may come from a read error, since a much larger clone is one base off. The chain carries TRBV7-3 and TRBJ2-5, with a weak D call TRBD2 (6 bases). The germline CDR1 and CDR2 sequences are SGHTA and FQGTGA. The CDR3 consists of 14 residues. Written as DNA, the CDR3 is TGTGCCTGCAGCTCCGGGACTGGGGAAGAGACCCAGTACTTC. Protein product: CACSSGTGEETQYF.

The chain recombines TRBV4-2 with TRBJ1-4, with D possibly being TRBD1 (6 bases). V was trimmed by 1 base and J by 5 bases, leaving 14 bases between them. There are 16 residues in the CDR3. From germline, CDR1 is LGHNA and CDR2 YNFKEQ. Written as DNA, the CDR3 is TGTGCCAGCAGCCAAGTTAGCCAGGGGTGGAATGAAAAACTGTTTTTT. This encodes CASSQVSQGWNEKLFF.

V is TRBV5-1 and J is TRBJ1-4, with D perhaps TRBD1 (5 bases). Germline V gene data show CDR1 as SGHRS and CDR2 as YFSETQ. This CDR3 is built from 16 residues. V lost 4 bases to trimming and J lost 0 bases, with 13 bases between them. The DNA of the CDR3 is TGCGCCAGCAGCGTCGGAGGGGTGACAACTAATGAAAAACTGTTTTTT. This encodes CASSVGGVTTNEKLFF.